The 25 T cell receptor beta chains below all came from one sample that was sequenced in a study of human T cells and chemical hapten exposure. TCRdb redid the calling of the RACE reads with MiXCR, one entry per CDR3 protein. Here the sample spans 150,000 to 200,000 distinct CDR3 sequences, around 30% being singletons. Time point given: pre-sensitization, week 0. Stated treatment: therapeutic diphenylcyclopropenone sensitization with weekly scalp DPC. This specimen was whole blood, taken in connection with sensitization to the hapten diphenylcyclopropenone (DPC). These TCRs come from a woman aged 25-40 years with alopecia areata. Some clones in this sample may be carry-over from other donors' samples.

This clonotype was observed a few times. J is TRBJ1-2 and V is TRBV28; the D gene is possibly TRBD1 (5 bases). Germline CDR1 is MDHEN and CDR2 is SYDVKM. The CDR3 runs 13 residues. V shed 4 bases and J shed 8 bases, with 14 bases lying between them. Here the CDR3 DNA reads TGTGCCAGCAGTTCGCTGCGGACAAGGGGCTACACCTTC. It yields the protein CASSSLRTRGYTF.

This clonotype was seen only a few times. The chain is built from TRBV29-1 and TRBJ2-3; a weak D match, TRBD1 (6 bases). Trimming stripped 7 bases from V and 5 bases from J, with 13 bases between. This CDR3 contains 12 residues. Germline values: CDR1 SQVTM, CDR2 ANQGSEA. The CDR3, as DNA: TGCAGCGGGGACACTGCCCAAGATACGCAGTATTTT. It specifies CSGDTAQDTQYF.

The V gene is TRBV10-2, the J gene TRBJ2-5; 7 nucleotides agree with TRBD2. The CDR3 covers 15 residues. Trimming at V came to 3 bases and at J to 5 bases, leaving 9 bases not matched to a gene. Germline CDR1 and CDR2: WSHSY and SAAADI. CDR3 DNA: TGCGCCAGCAGTGACCTTCAGCGGGGAGGGGAGACCCAGTACTTC. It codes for CASSDLQRGGETQYF.

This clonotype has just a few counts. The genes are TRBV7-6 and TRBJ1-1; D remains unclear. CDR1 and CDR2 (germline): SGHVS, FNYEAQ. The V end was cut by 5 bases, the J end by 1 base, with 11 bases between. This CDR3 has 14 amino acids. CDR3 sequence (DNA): TGTGCCAGCAGCCCCGTCACGGGGAACACTGAAGCTTTCTTT. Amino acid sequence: CASSPVTGNTEAFF.

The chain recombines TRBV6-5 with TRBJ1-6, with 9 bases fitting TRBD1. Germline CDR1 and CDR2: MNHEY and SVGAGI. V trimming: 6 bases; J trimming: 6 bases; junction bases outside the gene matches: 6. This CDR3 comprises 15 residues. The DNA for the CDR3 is TGTGCCAGCAGCCAGGGACAGGGTTCTAATTCACCCCTCCACTTT. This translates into CASSQGQGSNSPLHF.

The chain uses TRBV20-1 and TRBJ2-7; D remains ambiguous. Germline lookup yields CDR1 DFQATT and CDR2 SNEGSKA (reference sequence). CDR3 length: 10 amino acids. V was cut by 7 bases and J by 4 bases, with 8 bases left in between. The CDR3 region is CSVIGYEQYF. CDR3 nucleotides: TGCAGTGTGATAGGTTACGAGCAGTACTTC.

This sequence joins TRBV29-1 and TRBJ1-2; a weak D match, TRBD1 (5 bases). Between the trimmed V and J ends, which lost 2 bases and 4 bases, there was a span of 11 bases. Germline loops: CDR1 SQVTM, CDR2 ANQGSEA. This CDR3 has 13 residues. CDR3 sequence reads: CSVERGAAYGYTF. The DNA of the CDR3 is TGCAGCGTTGAACGAGGGGCAGCCTATGGCTACACCTTC.

CDR3 sequence (DNA): TGTGCCAGCAGTTACGGCCAGCAAAGACTTAATTCACCCCTCCACTTT. The encoded protein is CASSYGQQRLNSPLHF. This sequence joins TRBV6-2 or TRBV6-3 and TRBJ1-6; D gene uncertain. The CDR3 extends over 16 amino acids. The V gene's germline CDR1 is MNHEY and CDR2 SVGEGT. The V end lost 2 bases, the J end lost 6 bases, and 14 bases lay between the germline ends.

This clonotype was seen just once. The CDR3 loop reads CASSKRDRGRQQYF. In nucleotides, the CDR3 is TGTGCCAGCAGTAAACGGGACAGGGGCAGACAGCAGTACTTC. V is TRBV12-3 or TRBV12-4 and J is TRBJ2-7, with 10 bases matching TRBD1. Trimming at V came to 5 bases and at J to 8 bases, leaving 9 bases not matched to a gene. The CDR3 is made up of 14 amino acids.

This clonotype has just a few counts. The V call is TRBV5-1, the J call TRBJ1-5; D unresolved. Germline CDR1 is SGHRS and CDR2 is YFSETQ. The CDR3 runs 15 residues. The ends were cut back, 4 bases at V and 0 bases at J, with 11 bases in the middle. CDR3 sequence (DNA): TGCGCCAGCAGCGATGGTGCGAGTAGCAATCAGCCCCAGCATTTT. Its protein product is CASSDGASSNQPQHF.

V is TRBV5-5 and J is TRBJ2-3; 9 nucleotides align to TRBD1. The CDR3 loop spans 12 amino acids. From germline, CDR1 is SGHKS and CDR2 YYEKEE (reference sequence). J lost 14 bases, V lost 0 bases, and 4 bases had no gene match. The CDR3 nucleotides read TGTGCCAGCAGCTTGGCAGGGACAGGGTGGTATTTT. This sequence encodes CASSLAGTGWYF.

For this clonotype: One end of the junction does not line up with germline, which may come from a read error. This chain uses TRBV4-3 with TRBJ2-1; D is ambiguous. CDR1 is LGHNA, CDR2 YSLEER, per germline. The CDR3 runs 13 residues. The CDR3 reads CASSQDSLGEQFF. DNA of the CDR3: TGTGCCAGCAGCCAAGATTCCCTTGGGGAGCAGTTCTTC.

In DNA, the CDR3 is TGTGCCAGCAGTTTACTCCCGCCGGGGCTGGATACGCAGTATTTT. Translated: CASSLLPPGLDTQYF. This sequence joins TRBV28 and TRBJ2-3; D might be TRBD1 or TRBD2, each matching 5 bases. Trimming pared 2 bases from V and 6 bases from J, leaving 15 bases between. This CDR3 region has 15 residues. Per the germline V gene, CDR1 is MDHEN and CDR2 is SYDVKM.

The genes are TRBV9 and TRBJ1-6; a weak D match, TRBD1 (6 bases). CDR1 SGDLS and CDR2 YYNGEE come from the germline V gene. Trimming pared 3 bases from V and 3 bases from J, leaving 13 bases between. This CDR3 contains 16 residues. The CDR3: CASSGGGENYNSPLHF. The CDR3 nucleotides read TGTGCCAGCAGCGGAGGGGGGGAAAACTATAATTCACCCCTCCACTTT.

The CDR3: CSATTGGDYGYTF. CDR3 DNA: TGCAGTGCCACGACAGGGGGAGACTATGGCTACACCTTC. This rearrangement joins TRBV20-1 to TRBJ1-2; 9 bases match TRBD1. J gave up 3 bases and V 6 bases, and 5 bases lay outside the gene matches. Germline values: CDR1 DFQATT, CDR2 SNEGSKA (reference sequence). The CDR3 sequence is 13 residues long.

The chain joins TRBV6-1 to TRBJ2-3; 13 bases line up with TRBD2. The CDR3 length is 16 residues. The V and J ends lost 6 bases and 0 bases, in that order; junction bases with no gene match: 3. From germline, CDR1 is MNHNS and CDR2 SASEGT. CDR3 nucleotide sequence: TGTGCCAGCAGAGCGGGACTAGCGGGGAGCACAGATACGCAGTATTTT. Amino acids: CASRAGLAGSTDTQYF.

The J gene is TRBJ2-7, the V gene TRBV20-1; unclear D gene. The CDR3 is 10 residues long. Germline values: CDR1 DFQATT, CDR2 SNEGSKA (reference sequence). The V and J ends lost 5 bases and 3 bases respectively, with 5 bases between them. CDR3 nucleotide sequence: TGCAGTGCTCGTTACTACGAGCAGTACTTC. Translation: CSARYYEQYF.

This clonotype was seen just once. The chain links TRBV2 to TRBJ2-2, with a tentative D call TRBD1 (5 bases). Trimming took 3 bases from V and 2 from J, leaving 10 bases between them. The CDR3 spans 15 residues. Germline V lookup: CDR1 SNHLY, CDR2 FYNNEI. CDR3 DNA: TGTGCCAGCAGTGAGGTACAGGTCAACACCGGGGAGCTGTTTTTT. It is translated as CASSEVQVNTGELFF.

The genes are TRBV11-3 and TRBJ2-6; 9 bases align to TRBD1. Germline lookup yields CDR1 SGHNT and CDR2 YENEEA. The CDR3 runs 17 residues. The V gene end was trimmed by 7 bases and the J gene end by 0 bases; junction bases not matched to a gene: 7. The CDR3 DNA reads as TGTGCCAGCATTCTCGGGACAGGGCACTCTGGGGCCAACGTCCTGACTTTC. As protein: CASILGTGHSGANVLTF.

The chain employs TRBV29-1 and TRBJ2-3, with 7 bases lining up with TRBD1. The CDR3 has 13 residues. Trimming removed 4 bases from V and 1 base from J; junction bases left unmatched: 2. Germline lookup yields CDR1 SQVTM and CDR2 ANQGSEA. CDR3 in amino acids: CSVGQGRTDTQYF. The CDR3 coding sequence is TGCAGCGTTGGACAGGGACGCACAGATACGCAGTATTTT.

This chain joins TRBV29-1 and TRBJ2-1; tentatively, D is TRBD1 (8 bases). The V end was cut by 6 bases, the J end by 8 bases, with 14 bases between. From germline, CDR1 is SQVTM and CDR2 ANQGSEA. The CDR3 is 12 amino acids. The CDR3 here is CSVQQGGDEQFF. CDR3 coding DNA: TGCAGCGTACAACAGGGGGGGGATGAGCAGTTCTTC.

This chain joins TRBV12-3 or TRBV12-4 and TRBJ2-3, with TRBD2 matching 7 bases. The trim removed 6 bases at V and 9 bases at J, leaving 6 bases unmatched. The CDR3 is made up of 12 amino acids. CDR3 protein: CASRTRGGTQYF. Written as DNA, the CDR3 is TGTGCCAGCAGAACACGGGGAGGGACGCAGTATTTT.

CDR3 DNA: TGTGCCAGTACCCTGGACAGGGGGTGGCCCGGGGAGCTGTTTTTT. It translates to CASTLDRGWPGELFF. V is TRBV19 and J is TRBJ2-2; 10 nucleotides line up with TRBD1. V dropped 7 bases and J dropped 6; count of bases not matched to a gene: 8. Germline lookup yields CDR1 LNHDA and CDR2 SQIVND (reference sequence). The CDR3 runs 15 residues.

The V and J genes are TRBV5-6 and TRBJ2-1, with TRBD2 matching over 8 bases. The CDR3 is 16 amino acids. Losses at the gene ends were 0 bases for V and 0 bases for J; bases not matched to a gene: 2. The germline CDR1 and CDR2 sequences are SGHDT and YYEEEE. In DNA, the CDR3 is TGTGCCAGCAGCTTGGCGGGGACTAGCTCCTACAATGAGCAGTTCTTC. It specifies CASSLAGTSSYNEQFF. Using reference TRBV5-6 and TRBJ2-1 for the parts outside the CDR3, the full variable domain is DAGVTQSPTHLIKTRGQQVTLRCSPKSGHDTVSWYQQALGQGPQFIFQYYEEEERQRGNFPDRFSGHQFPNYSSELNVNALLLGDSALYLCASSLAGTSSYNEQFFGPGTRLTVL.

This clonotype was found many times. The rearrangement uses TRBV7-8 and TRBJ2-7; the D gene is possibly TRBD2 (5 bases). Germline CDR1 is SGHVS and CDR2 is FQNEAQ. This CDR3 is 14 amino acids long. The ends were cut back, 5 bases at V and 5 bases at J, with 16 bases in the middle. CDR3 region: CASSPREGKNEQYF. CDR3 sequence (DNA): TGTGCCAGCAGCCCCCGAGAGGGTAAGAACGAGCAGTACTTC.